The text below deals with one T cell receptor (beta chain). This clone appeared once. No antigen is known for it. Base quality data are lacking; no much larger clone is found one base away. From each donor, a single peripheral blood sample of approximately 120 mL on average was drawn into heparinised tubes. A BD FACSAria II and a panel including CD45RO, CCR7, CD25, CD127, CD95 and CD27 were used to sort naive, central memory, regulatory and stem cell-like memory CD4+ T cells. All sorted populations exceeded 95% purity. PBMCs were isolated immediately by Lymphoprep density gradient centrifugation and stained directly without culture. To minimize batch effects, samples were stained and sorted in pairs, one healthy donor with one patient per experiment. The source of the sample is a study of beta chain features in type 1 diabetes listed by TCRdb under 2018. About the investigation overall: Mean age, gender distribution, total cell number and subset yield were not different between patients and healthy donors. A total of 90 million to 140 million sorted cells were examined across all samples, and RNA yield correlated strongly with the number of cells per subset. The study compared the TCRB repertoires of sorted circulating CD4+ T cell subsets in recently diagnosed type 1 diabetes patients with those in matched healthy donors. Whereas all 28 donors provided naive and central memory subsets, regulatory and stem cell-like memory subsets were isolated from just 8 patients and roughly 8 healthy donors.

The research as a whole found: Only small numbers of individuals were included in the HLA sub-analyses, which left unresolved whether HLA type had any influence on TCRB rearrangement. Because cDNA was sequenced instead of genomic DNA, highly expressing activated cells could be over-represented, though the groups showed no difference in activation or CD3 levels. PCR may preferentially amplify shorter templates, but because patient and control samples were amplified and corrected together, any resulting skew would affect both groups equally. Fewer insertions and more nucleotide deletions at VDJ recombination sites were observed in patients with type 1 diabetes, implying thymic rearrangement abnormalities. In all four CD4+ subsets, TCRB CDR3 length was moderately but significantly shorter in type 1 diabetes patients. The naive, central memory and regulatory TCRB repertoires appeared to resemble one another more closely among patients than among healthy donors.

All of the isolated RNA was reverse transcribed with the High Capacity cDNA Reverse Transcription Kit, so expressed TCRB transcripts were sequenced. Naive, central memory and regulatory T cell samples underwent deep immunoSEQ sequencing, averaging around 3.6 million total reads per sample. Sorted cells were lysed in RLT buffer, and RNA was extracted using DNase-treated RNeasy Micro or Mini kits according to cell number. Each cell subset was processed on its own to prevent cross-contamination, while patient and healthy donor samples were processed together. The immunoSEQ multiplex PCR was used to amplify TCRB sequences from cDNA, generating 87-bp fragments that spanned the CDR3 region. The amplicons were sequenced using the Illumina HiSeq platform. Turning to the authors' computational methods: Synthetic template baselines were used to correct PCR bias computationally, reads within Hamming distance 2 were collapsed together, and singletons that could not be merged were discarded. Reads were aligned against IMGT so that V, D and J genes, CDR3 length and insertions or deletions at six rearrangement sites could be assigned. Clonotype counts were normalized to sorted cell number within each subset before computing true diversity and Gini coefficients with the tcR R package. The overlap coefficient, calculated on TCRB nucleotide sequences, was used to measure repertoire sharing. The table comes from immuneACCESS by way of TCRdb, which keeps in-frame sequences with V and J called. Part of the clones is missing from these tables; in studies checked, under half for an unresolved V gene and the rest for unknown reasons. The V and J calls and clone size come from that table; D and trimming were worked out from the DNA. A total of almost 350,000 clones appear in this sample, under 8.5% of them only once. In total, the top ten clones hold approximately 0.47% of the sample.

This receptor was obtained from a woman in her late teens or twenties in good health. Input material: central memory CD4+ T cells from blood.

The CDR3 protein sequence reads: CASRGQGPYTEAFF. At the DNA level, the sequence is TGTGCCAGCAGGGGGCAGGGGCCCTACACTGAAGCTTTCTTT. The rearrangement joined TRBV6-5 to TRBJ1-1; the D segment could be TRBD1, given 6 matching bases. V was cut back by 6 bases and J by 3 bases, leaving a gap of 14 bases between them. CDR1 and CDR2, looked up from the germline V gene, are MNHEY and SVGAGI. The CDR3 runs 14 residues from the cysteine to the phenylalanine. This entry keeps only the CDR3 DNA: 42 bases, framed from base 1.